This TCR beta chain appears in the sequencing data of a study of PD-1 blockade in classical Hodgkin lymphoma. General study findings and limits: Healthy donors reportedly exceeded newly diagnosed patients in baseline TCR diversity. Prior to therapy, complete responders displayed diversity much like that of newly diagnosed patients.

V was clipped by 0 bases and J by 7 bases, with 9 bases between them. Germline-derived CDR1 and CDR2 are ENHRY and SYGVKD. The CDR3 has 13 residues. This clone was found a few times. Its antigen is still unknown. Libraries were prepared by immunoSEQ multiplex PCR; TCRdb keeps only in-frame clonotypes and omits some of them. The repertoire includes tens of thousands of clones, less than 95% of them detected once, and over 9% sits in the top ten. Indicated time point: cycle 4 day 1 (C4D1), after less than seven weeks of nivolumab. Every patient had relapsed following autologous stem cell transplantation, and cohorts differed in brentuximab vedotin exposure.

The sample consisted of peripheral blood mononuclear cells (PBMCs), taken before the fourth cycle of nivolumab. The source is a human donor with classical Hodgkin lymphoma. The chain recombines TRBV10-3 with TRBJ1-1; D uncertain. The CDR3 DNA sequence: TGTGCCATCAGTGAGTCTCCGGGTAGTGAAGCTTTCTTT. Its protein product is CAISESPGSEAFF.